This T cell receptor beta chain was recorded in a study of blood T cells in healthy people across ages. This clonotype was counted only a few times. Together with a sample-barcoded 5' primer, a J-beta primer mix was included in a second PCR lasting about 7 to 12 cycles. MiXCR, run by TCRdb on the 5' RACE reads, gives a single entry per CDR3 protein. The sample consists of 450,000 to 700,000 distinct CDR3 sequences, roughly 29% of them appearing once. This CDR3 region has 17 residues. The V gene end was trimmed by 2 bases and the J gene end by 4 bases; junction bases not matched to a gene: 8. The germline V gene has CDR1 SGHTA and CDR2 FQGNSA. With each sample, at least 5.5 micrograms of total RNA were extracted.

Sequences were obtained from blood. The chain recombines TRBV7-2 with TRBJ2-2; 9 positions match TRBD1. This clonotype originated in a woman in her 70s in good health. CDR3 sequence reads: CASSLSAGTGSTGELFF. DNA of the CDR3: TGTGCCAGCAGCTTATCCGCCGGGACAGGGAGCACCGGGGAGCTGTTTTTT.